Below, one TCR beta chain is given with its context. Its antigen is still unknown. The source of the sample is a study of cytomegalovirus exposure and HLA in healthy donors. As for the study in general: Findings of an earlier analysis included about 120 million unique TCR beta sequences from roughly 190 million T cells.

Researchers ran the PCR with 60 Vbeta and 13 Jbeta primers. Sequencing was performed with immunoSEQ multiplex PCR; in TCRdb, only in-frame clones are kept and a portion is missing. The sample lists around 190,000 clones; about four fifths were seen once. The ends were cut back, 7 bases at V and 0 bases at J, with 10 bases in the middle. The CDR3 totals 14 residues. Germline V gene lookup returns CDR1 WSHSY and CDR2 SAAADI. Study-level results: The presence/absence work took it that sequencing depth was about the same across donors. A missense DCLRE1C variant was associated with V- and J-gene trimming of TCR beta chains in a later analysis, and an independent cohort replicated the association. What was likely a sequencing artifact was a cluster of highly shared sequence variants.

Sequencing used PBMCs. This TCR was recovered from a woman aged 45-65 years in good health and CMV-seronegative. The genes are TRBV10-2 and TRBJ1-3; D is unresolved. CDR3 loop: CASKTAISGNTIYF. DNA of the CDR3: TGCGCCAGCAAAACAGCCATCTCTGGAAACACCATATATTTT.